These 8 T cell receptor beta chains were sequenced from one sample in a study of blood T cell repertoires in COVID-19. The data were produced by immunoSEQ multiplex PCR, yet TCRdb's version contains in-frame clones alone and is incomplete. The repertoire has around 300,000 clones, around 85% of them found once; the top ten carry more than 9.5%. What was sequenced was peripheral blood. The receptors derive from a woman aged 70 to 79 with acute or convalescent COVID-19.

The chain joins TRBV7-9 to TRBJ2-1, with D possibly TRBD1 on 5 matching bases. This CDR3 contains 13 residues. Germline V gene data show CDR1 as SEHNR and CDR2 as FQNEAQ (reference sequence). The V end was cut by 0 bases, the J end by 9 bases, with 9 bases between. Written as DNA, the CDR3 is TGTGCCAGCAGCTTAGCAGGGGTAGGTGAGCAGTTCTTC. Its protein product is CASSLAGVGEQFF.

The V and J genes are TRBV7-3 and TRBJ1-1; 11 bases map to TRBD1. There are 14 residues in the CDR3. CDR1 and CDR2 (germline): SGHTA, FQGTGA. J lost 8 bases, V lost 2 bases, and 4 bases had no gene match. The CDR3 region has the DNA TGTGCCAGCAGCTTATTGGGACAGGGGGGCGAAGCTTTCTTT. Encoded protein: CASSLLGQGGEAFF.

The rearrangement uses TRBV3-1 (or the pseudogene TRBV3-2) and TRBJ1-2; D call uncertain. Germline V gene lookup returns CDR1 LGHDT and CDR2 YNNKEL (reference sequence). There are 14 residues in the CDR3. Trimming took off 0 bases at V and 7 bases at J, with 12 bases between the two ends. CDR3 region: CASSQEKVGGGYTF. The CDR3 DNA sequence: TGTGCCAGCAGCCAAGAAAAGGTTGGAGGTGGCTACACCTTC.

V usage is TRBV2 and J usage is TRBJ1-5; no firm D call. V lost 7 bases and J 1 base, leaving 11 bases between the germline ends. Germline V gene sequence: CDR1 SNHLY, CDR2 FYNNEI. This CDR3 contains 14 residues. CDR3 region: CASTWTGSNQPQHF. The CDR3 DNA is TGTGCCAGCACCTGGACTGGGAGCAATCAGCCCCAGCATTTT.

In this sample, this clone turned up once. The chain combines TRBV27 with TRBJ2-7, with TRBD1 matching over 10 bases. The CDR3 has 15 amino acids. Germline CDR1 is MNHEY and CDR2 is SMNVEV (reference sequence). Trimming cost V 6 bases and J 5 bases; bases outside gene matches: 10. The CDR3, as DNA: TGTGCCAGCAGCCCCGGGACAGGGGCCCGGAACGAGCAGTACTTC. Translating it yields CASSPGTGARNEQYF.

This chain connects TRBV5-5 to TRBJ2-7; the match to TRBD1 covers 7 bases. Per the germline V gene, CDR1 is SGHKS and CDR2 is YYEKEE (reference sequence). CDR3 length: 13 residues. After removal of 3 bases from V and 4 bases from J, the junction contained 4 bases not matched to a gene. The CDR3 here is CASSSGQPYEQYF. DNA of the CDR3: TGTGCCAGCAGCTCGGGACAGCCTTACGAGCAGTACTTC.

J is TRBJ2-3 and V is TRBV5-1; 8 bases align to TRBD2. The CDR3 totals 15 residues. In germline, CDR1 is SGHRS, CDR2 YFSETQ. The V and J ends lost 1 base and 0 bases, in that order; junction bases with no gene match: 1. CDR3 region: CASSLQRGSTDTQYF. The CDR3 DNA is TGCGCCAGCAGCTTGCAGCGGGGGAGCACAGATACGCAGTATTTT.

This chain connects TRBV6-1 to TRBJ1-2; TRBD1 might be the D (6 bases). Germline V gene sequence: CDR1 MNHNS, CDR2 SASEGT. V shed 3 bases and J shed 4 bases, with 12 bases lying between them. The CDR3 spans 14 residues. The CDR3 reads CASSDTGSAYGYTF. For the CDR3, the DNA is TGTGCCAGCAGTGATACAGGGTCAGCCTATGGCTACACCTTC.